These 10 T cell receptor beta chains were all obtained from the same sample, sequenced in a study of blood T cell repertoires in COVID-19. Here immunoSEQ multiplex PCR was the method, and the copy in TCRdb shows in-frame clones only, minus some. The sample shows 46,000 or so clones, more than 75% of them seen only once. The source material was peripheral blood. These receptors were taken from an older man with active COVID-19.

A single count supports this clone. The chain is built from TRBV5-1 and TRBJ2-1, with a possible D match to TRBD1 (6 bases). The CDR3 runs to 14 residues. CDR1 is SGHRS and CDR2 is YFSETQ in the germline V gene. Trimming shortened V by 1 base and J by 8 bases, and 13 bases separated the two germline ends. This CDR3 is CASSLWDNSDEQFF. The DNA for the CDR3 is TGCGCCAGCAGCTTGTGGGACAATAGCGATGAGCAGTTCTTC.

This clone was detected only once. The genes are TRBV7-6 and TRBJ2-3; 9 nucleotides agree with TRBD2. V lost 3 bases, J lost 0 bases, and 4 bases stayed unmatched. The CDR3 totals 16 residues. Looked up from germline, CDR1 is SGHVS and CDR2 is FNYEAQ. The CDR3 region is CASSLDSGGSTDTQYF. DNA of the CDR3: TGTGCCAGCAGCTTGGATAGCGGGGGCAGCACAGATACGCAGTATTTT. The full variable domain, with the rest looked up from reference TRBV7-6 and TRBJ2-3, is GAGVSQSPRYKVTKRGQDVALRCDPISGHVSLYWYRQALGQGPEFLTYFNYEAQQDKSGLPNDRFSAERPEGSISTLTIQRTEQRDSAMYRCASSLDSGGSTDTQYFGPGTRLTVL.

The rearrangement uses TRBV6-5 and TRBJ1-1; D might be TRBD1 (6 bases). V dropped 7 bases and J dropped 4 bases, with 16 bases sitting between them. The CDR3 loop spans 14 amino acids. Germline CDR1 is MNHEY and CDR2 is SVGAGI. CDR3 sequence: CASTLRAGATEAFF. The CDR3 nucleotides read TGTGCCAGCACCTTACGGGCGGGGGCCACTGAAGCTTTCTTT.

V gene TRBV7-2 combines with J gene TRBJ2-5; TRBD2 agrees at 14 bases. The CDR3 has 17 amino acids. Germline values: CDR1 SGHTA, CDR2 FQGNSA. The V segment lost 4 bases and the J segment 1 base; nucleotides outside the gene matches: 5. CDR3 loop: CASSSPTSGRVQETQYF. CDR3 sequence (DNA): TGTGCCAGCAGCTCCCCGACTAGCGGGAGGGTCCAAGAGACCCAGTACTTC.

This clone was seen a single time. This chain links TRBV4-2 with TRBJ2-5; D call uncertain. CDR1 and CDR2 (germline): LGHNA, YNFKEQ. The CDR3 sequence is 17 residues long. The ends were cut back, 1 base at V and 4 bases at J, with 19 bases in the middle. In DNA, the CDR3 is TGTGCCAGCAGCCAAGGGCTGAGACTCTATTTCCCAGAGACCCAGTACTTC. The encoded protein is CASSQGLRLYFPETQYF.

The V call is TRBV11-2, the J call TRBJ2-7; maybe TRBD1 (5 bases). The CDR3 runs 14 residues. The ends were cut back, 2 bases at V and 0 bases at J, with 8 bases in the middle. Germline loops: CDR1 SGHAT, CDR2 FQNNGV. The CDR3 coding sequence is TGTGCCAGCAGCTTATCAGGGCCCTCCTACGAGCAGTACTTC. It encodes CASSLSGPSYEQYF.

The gene calls are TRBV6-2 or TRBV6-3 and TRBJ1-5; weak D call: TRBD1 (6 bases). CDR1 is MNHEY and CDR2 is SVGEGT in the germline V gene. The CDR3 extends over 15 amino acids. Trimming shortened V by 5 bases and J by 3 bases, and 14 bases separated the two germline ends. The CDR3 loop is CASSDRRIPNQPQHF. The CDR3 DNA follows: TGTGCCAGCAGTGACAGGAGGATACCCAATCAGCCCCAGCATTTT.

The chain couples TRBV29-1 to TRBJ1-1, with D perhaps matching TRBD1 (5 bases). This CDR3 region has 13 residues. Per germline, CDR1 SQVTM and CDR2 ANQGSEA. V lost 4 bases and J 1 base, leaving 10 bases between the germline ends. In DNA form, the CDR3 reads TGCAGCGTTGGACAGAAAGGGAACACTGAAGCTTTCTTT. Its protein product is CSVGQKGNTEAFF.

The chain couples TRBV6-5 to TRBJ1-2; the D is unclear. This CDR3 comprises 12 residues. V was clipped by 6 bases and J by 8 bases, with 13 bases between them. From germline, CDR1 is MNHEY and CDR2 SVGAGI. CDR3 nucleotides: TGTGCCAGCAGCCCCGCCTCTCGGGGCTACACCTTC. Its protein is CASSPASRGYTF.

This clone was seen a single time. The genes are TRBV18 and TRBJ2-5; a weak D match, TRBD2 (6 bases). Germline CDR1 reads KGHSH; CDR2 reads LQKENI. Trimming removed 6 bases from V and 4 bases from J, with 12 bases in between. The CDR3 contains 13 residues. The DNA of the CDR3 is TGTGCCAGCTCCCACCGGGACTCAGAGACCCAGTACTTC. This sequence encodes CASSHRDSETQYF.